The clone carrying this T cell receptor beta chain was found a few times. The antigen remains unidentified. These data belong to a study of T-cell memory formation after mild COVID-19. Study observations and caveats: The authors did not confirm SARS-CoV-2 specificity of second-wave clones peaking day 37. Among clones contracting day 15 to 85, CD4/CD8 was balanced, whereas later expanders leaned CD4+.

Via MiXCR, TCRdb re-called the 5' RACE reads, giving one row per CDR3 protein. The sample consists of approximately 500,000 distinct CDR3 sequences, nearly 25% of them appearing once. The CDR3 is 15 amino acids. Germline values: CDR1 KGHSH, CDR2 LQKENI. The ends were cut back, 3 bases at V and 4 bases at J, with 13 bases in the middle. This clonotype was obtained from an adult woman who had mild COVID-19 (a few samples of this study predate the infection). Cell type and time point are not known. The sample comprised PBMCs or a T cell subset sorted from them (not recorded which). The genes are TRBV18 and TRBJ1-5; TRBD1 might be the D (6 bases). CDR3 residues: CASSPQGMGNQPQHF. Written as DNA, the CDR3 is TGTGCCAGCTCACCTCAGGGGATGGGTAATCAGCCCCAGCATTTT.